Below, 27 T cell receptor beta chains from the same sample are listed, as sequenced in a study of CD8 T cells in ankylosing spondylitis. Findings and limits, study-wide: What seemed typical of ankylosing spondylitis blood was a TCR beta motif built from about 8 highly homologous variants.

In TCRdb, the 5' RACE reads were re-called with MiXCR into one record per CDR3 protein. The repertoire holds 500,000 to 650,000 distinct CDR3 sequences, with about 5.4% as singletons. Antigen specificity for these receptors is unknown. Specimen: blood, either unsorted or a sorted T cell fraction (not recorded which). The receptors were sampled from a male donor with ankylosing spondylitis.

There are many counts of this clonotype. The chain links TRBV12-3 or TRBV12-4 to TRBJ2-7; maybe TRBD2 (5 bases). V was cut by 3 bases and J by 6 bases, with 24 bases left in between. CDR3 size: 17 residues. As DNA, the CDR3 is TGTGCCAGCAGTTTTAGTCTTTCGGTAGCGAGTATTACCGAGCAGTACTTC. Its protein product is CASSFSLSVASITEQYF.

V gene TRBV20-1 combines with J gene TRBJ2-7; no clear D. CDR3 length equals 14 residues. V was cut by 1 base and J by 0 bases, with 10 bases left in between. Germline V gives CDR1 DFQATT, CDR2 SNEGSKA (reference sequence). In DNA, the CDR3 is TGCAGTGCTAGAGCCATTATACTCTCCTACGAGCAGTACTTC. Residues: CSARAIILSYEQYF.

The CDR3 DNA reads TGTGCCAGCAGCTTAACCGAATCTAACTATGGCTACACCTTC. It encodes CASSLTESNYGYTF. This chain connects TRBV7-2 to TRBJ1-2; D is unclear. This CDR3 comprises 14 residues. Germline assignment: CDR1 SGHTA and CDR2 FQGNSA. V gave up 2 bases and J gave up 0 bases, with 7 bases separating them.

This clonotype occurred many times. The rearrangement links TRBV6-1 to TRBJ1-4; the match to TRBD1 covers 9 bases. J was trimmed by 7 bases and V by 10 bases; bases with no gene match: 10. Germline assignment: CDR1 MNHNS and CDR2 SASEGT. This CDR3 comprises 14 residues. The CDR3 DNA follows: TGTGCCACCTCAAGGGGACAGGGAGGTGAAAAACTGTTTTTT. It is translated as CATSRGQGGEKLFF.

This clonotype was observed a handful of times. The CDR3 protein is CSASGTSTLEQFF. The CDR3 DNA is TGCAGTGCTAGTGGGACATCCACCCTTGAGCAGTTCTTC. The chain recombines TRBV20-1 with TRBJ2-1; D perhaps matches TRBD1 (6 bases). This CDR3 has 13 amino acids. The V and J ends lost 3 bases and 9 bases respectively, with 15 bases between them. In germline, CDR1 is DFQATT, CDR2 SNEGSKA (reference sequence).

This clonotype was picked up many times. CDR3 sequence reads: CASSETDRAEKETQYF. CDR3 coding DNA: TGTGCCAGCAGTGAGACGGACAGGGCGGAGAAAGAGACCCAGTACTTC. The rearrangement uses TRBV6-1 and TRBJ2-5, with 8 bases lining up with TRBD1. With 3 bases clipped from V and 3 bases from J, the junction kept 9 bases outside the gene matches. Germline V gives CDR1 MNHNS, CDR2 SASEGT. The CDR3 extends over 16 amino acids.

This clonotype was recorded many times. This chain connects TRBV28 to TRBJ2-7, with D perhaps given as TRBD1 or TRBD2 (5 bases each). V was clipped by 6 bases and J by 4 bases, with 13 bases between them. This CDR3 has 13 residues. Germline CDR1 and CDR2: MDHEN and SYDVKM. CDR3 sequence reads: CASSRPGPYEQYF. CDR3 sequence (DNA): TGTGCCAGCAGCCGACCGGGACCTTACGAGCAGTACTTC.

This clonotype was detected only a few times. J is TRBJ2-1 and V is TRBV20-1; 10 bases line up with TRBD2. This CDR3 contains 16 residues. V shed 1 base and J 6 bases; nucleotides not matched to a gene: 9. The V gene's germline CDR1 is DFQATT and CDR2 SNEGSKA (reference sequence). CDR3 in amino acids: CSARVTSGARGNEQFF. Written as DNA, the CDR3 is TGCAGTGCTAGAGTTACTAGCGGGGCTCGTGGCAATGAGCAGTTCTTC.

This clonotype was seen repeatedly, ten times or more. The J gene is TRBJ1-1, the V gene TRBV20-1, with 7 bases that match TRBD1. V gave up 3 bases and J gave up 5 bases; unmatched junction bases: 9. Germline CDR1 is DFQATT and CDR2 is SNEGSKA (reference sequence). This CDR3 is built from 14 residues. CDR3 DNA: TGCAGTGCTAGTCGGCCAGGGGGATGGACTGAAGCTTTCTTT. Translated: CSASRPGGWTEAFF.

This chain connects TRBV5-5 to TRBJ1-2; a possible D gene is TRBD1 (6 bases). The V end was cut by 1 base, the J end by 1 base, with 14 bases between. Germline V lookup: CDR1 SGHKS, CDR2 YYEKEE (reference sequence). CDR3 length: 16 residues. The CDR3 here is CASSLMGTNFNYGYTF. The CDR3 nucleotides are TGTGCCAGCAGCTTGATGGGGACAAATTTTAACTATGGCTACACCTTC.

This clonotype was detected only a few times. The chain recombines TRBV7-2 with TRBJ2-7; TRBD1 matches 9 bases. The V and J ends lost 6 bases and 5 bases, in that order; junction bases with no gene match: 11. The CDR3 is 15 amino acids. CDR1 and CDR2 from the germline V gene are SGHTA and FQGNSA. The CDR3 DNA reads TGTGCCAGCAGAAGTCCGGGACAGGGTTTCCACGAGCAGTACTTC. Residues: CASRSPGQGFHEQYF.

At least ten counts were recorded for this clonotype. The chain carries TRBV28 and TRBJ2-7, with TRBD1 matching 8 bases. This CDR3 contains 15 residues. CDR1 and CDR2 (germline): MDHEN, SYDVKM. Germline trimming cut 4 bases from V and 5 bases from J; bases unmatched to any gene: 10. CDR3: CASSSAGTGYHEQYF. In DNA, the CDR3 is TGTGCCAGCAGTTCAGCCGGGACAGGCTACCACGAGCAGTACTTC.

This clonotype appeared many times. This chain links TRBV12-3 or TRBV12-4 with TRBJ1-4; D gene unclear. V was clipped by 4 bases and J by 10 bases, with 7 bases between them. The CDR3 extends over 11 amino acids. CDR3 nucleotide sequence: TGTGCCAGCAGTTCCATGACAAAACTGTTTTTT. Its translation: CASSSMTKLFF.

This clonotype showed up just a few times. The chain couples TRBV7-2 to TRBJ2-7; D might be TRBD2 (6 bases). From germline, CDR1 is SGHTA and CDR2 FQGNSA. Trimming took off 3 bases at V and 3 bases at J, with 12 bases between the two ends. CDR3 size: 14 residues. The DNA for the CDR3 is TGTGCCAGCAGCTTTCGGGGGAGCAACTACGAGCAGTACTTC. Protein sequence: CASSFRGSNYEQYF.

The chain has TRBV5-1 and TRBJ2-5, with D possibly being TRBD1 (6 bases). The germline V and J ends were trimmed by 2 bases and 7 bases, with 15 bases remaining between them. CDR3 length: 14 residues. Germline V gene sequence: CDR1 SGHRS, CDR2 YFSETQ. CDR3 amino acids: CASSFGQTEGTQYF. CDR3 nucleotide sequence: TGCGCCAGCAGCTTCGGACAGACCGAAGGGACCCAGTACTTC. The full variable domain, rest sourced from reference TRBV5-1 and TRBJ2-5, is KAGVTQTPRYLIKTRGQQVTLSCSPISGHRSVSWYQQTPGQGLQFLFEYFSETQRNKGNFPGRFSGRQFSNSRSEMNVSTLELGDSALYLCASSFGQTEGTQYFGPGTRLLVL.

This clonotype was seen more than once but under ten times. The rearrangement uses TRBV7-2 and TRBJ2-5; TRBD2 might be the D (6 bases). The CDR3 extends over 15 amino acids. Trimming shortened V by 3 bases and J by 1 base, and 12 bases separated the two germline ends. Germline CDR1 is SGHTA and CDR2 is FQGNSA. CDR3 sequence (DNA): TGTGCCAGCAGCTTCGGCGGGGTGACCCAAGAGACCCAGTACTTC. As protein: CASSFGGVTQETQYF. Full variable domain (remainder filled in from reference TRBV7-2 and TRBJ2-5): GAGVSQSPSNKVTEKGKDVELRCDPISGHTALYWYRQSLGQGLEFLIYFQGNSAPDKSGLPSDRFSAERTGGSVSTLTIQRTQQEDSAVYLCASSFGGVTQETQYFGPGTRLLVL.

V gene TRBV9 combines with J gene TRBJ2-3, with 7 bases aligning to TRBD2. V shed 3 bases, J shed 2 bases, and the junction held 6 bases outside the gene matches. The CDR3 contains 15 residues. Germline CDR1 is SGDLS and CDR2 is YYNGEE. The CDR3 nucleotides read TGTGCCAGCAGCGATCTAGCGGATTACACAGATACGCAGTATTTT. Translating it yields CASSDLADYTDTQYF.

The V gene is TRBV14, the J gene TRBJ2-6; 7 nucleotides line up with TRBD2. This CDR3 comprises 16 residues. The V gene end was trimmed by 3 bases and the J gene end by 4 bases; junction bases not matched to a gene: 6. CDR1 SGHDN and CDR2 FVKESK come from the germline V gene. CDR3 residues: CASSHFRGEGANVLTF. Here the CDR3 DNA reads TGTGCCAGCAGCCATTTTCGGGGGGAAGGGGCCAACGTCCTGACTTTC.

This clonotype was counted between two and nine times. DNA for the CDR3: TGTGCCAGCAGCTTCTACTTTTCATTCCGGGACAGGGGAGGTGATGAGCAGTTCTTC. Translation: CASSFYFSFRDRGGDEQFF. The V gene is TRBV11-1, the J gene TRBJ2-1, with 10 bases that match TRBD1. The CDR3 is 19 residues long. The V and J ends lost 3 bases and 8 bases, in that order; junction bases with no gene match: 19. Germline CDR1 is SGHAT and CDR2 is FQDESV (reference sequence). Full variable domain (remainder filled in from reference TRBV11-1 and TRBJ2-1): EAEVAQSPRYKITEKSQAVAFWCDPISGHATLYWYRQILGQGPELLVQFQDESVVDDSQLPKDRFSAERLKGVDSTLKIQPAELGDSAMYLCASSFYFSFRDRGGDEQFFGPGTRLTVL.

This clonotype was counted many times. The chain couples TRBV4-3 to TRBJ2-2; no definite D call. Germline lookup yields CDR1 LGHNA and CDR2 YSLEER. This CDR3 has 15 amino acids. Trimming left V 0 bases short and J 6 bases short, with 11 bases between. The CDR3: CASSQEYGWAGELFF. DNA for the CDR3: TGCGCCAGCAGCCAAGAGTACGGATGGGCCGGGGAGCTGTTTTTT.

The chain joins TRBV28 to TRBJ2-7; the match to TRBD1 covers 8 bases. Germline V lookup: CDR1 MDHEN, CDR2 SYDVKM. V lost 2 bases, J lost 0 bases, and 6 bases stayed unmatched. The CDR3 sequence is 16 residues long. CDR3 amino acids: CASSLPDRDHSYEQYF. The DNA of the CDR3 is TGTGCCAGCAGTTTACCGGACAGGGACCACTCCTACGAGCAGTACTTC.

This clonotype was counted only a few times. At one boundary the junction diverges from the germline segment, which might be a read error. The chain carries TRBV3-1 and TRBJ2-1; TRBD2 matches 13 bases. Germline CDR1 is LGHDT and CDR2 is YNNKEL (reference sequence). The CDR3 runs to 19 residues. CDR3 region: CACSSTSGGPKSSYNEQFF. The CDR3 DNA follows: TGTGCCTGCAGCTCGACTAGCGGGGGGCCTAAAAGCTCCTACAATGAGCAGTTCTTC.

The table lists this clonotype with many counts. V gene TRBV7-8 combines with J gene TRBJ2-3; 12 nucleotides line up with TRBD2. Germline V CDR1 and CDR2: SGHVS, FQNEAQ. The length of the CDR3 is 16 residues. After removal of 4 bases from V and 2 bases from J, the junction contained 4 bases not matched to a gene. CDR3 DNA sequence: TGTGCCAGCAGCTCAAGGACTAGCGGGGCCACAGATACGCAGTATTTT. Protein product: CASSSRTSGATDTQYF.

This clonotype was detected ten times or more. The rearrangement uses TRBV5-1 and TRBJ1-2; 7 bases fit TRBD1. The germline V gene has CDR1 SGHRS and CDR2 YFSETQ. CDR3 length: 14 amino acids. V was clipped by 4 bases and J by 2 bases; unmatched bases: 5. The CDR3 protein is CASSRDSLNYGYTF. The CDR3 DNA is TGCGCCAGCAGCCGGGACAGCCTGAACTATGGCTACACCTTC.

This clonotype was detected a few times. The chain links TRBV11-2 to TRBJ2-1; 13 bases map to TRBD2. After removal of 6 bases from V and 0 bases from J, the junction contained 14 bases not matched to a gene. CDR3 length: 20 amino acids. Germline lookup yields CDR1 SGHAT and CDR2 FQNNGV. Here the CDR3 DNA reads TGTGCCAGCAGTCGCAACCCGGGACTAGCGGGGCAGAGCTCCTACAATGAGCAGTTCTTC. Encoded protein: CASSRNPGLAGQSSYNEQFF.

CDR3 sequence (DNA): TGTGCCAGCAAAGAGACAGGGCTGCGGAAGTGCGAGCAGTACTTC. This translates into CASKETGLRKCEQYF. The rearrangement links TRBV21-1 to TRBJ2-7; TRBD1 is the table's D call, not checked against the DNA. TRBV21-1 is given as a pseudogene. This CDR3 contains 15 residues.

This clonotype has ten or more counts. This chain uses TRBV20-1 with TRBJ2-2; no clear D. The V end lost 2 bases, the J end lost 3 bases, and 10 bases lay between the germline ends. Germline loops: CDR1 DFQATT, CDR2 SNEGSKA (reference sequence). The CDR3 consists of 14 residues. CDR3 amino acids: CSARSVDYTGELFF. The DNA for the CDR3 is TGCAGTGCTAGATCGGTAGACTACACCGGGGAGCTGTTTTTT.